This T cell receptor beta chain appears in the sequencing data of a study of blood T cell repertoires in COVID-19. Overall study: Researchers got acute and convalescent COVID-19 samples from the United States, Italy and Spain. In each case, the material was cDNA or gDNA derived from T cells, B-cell-depleted T cells, or PBMCs.

In the authors' methods: For nucleated cells, counts were estimated from reference gene primer amplification. TCRdb keeps only in-frame clones here, not all; method: immunoSEQ multiplex PCR. V, J and clone size derive from that table, while D and trimming were established from the DNA sequence. The sample shows roughly 76,000 clones, 75% of them seen only once. The CDR3 loop spans 13 amino acids. V gave up 2 bases and J gave up 3 bases, with 7 bases separating them. CDR1 and CDR2 (germline): SGHNT, YENEEA. The sequence was obtained from a man aged 70-80 years with acute or convalescent COVID-19. The specimen sequenced was peripheral blood. The chain joins TRBV11-3 to TRBJ1-1; D is undetermined. This chain's CDR3 is CASSLRRDTEAFF. As DNA, the CDR3 is TGTGCCAGCAGCTTACGGCGGGACACTGAAGCTTTCTTT.